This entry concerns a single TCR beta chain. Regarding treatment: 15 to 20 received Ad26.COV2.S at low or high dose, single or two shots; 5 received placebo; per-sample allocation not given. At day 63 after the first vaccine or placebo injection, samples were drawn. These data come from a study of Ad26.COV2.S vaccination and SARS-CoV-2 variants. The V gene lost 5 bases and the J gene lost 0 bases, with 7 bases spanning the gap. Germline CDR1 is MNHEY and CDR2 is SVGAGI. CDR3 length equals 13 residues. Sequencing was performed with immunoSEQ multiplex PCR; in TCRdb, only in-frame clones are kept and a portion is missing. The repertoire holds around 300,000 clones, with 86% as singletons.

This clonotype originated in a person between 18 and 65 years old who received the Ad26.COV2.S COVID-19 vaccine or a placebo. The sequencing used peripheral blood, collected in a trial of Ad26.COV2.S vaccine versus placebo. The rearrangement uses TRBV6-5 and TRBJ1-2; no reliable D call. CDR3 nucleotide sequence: TGTGCCAGCAGTCTCCTCTCTAACTATGGCTACACCTTC. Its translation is CASSLLSNYGYTF.